This T cell receptor beta chain was identified in a study of CD8 T cells in ankylosing spondylitis. Whole-study results and caveats: Apparently characteristic of ankylosing spondylitis blood was a TCR beta motif (fewer than 10 highly homologous variants). Before this, some motif variants had been reported in reactive arthritis synovial fluid and blood.

There are many counts of this clonotype. The antigen is unknown. Libraries of TCR beta came from quantitative 5'-RACE with molecular barcodes. TCRdb processed the 5' RACE reads anew with MiXCR; each CDR3 protein has one entry. The data hold hundreds of thousands of distinct CDR3 sequences, with about 11% observed a single time. The TCR sequence derives from a male donor with ankylosing spondylitis. The sample comprised blood, either unsorted or a sorted T cell fraction (not recorded which).

The CDR3 sequence: CASSLAVGLDTEAFF. CDR3 nucleotide sequence: TGCGCCAGCAGCTTGGCCGTCGGGCTGGACACTGAAGCTTTCTTT. This chain uses TRBV5-1 with TRBJ1-1; D ambiguous. V was pared by 0 bases and J by 3 bases, with 12 bases between. The CDR3 is made up of 15 amino acids. Germline V gives CDR1 SGHRS, CDR2 YFSETQ.